The 13 T cell receptor beta chains given below trace back to one sample, sequenced in a study of shared clonotypes between healthy human individuals. TCRdb keeps only in-frame clones here, not all; method: immunoSEQ multiplex PCR. This sample has about 2.2 million clones, with just under 95% found just once. Terminally differentiated effector memory CD45RA+ cells were left out of the naive CD8 fraction, which was CD45RO-negative and positively selected for CCR7. The sequenced material came from naive CD8+ T cells from PBMCs. The receptor source for this set is a man younger than 35 in good health. Some clones in this sample may be carry-over from other donors' samples.

The chain carries TRBV28 and TRBJ2-7; 7 bases match TRBD1. Looked up from germline, CDR1 is MDHEN and CDR2 is SYDVKM. Trimming removed 6 bases from V and 2 bases from J; junction bases left unmatched: 7. This CDR3 has 14 residues. The CDR3 spells CASSQTGLPYEQYF. CDR3 coding DNA: TGTGCCAGCAGCCAGACAGGGTTACCCTACGAGCAGTACTTC.

The J gene is TRBJ2-7, the V gene TRBV7-2, with 7 nucleotides matching TRBD2. There are 14 residues in the CDR3. Germline assignment: CDR1 SGHTA and CDR2 FQGNSA. The V and J ends lost 4 bases and 6 bases, in that order; junction bases with no gene match: 9. The CDR3 DNA follows: TGTGCCAGCAGCTCCCGGGGAGGGTTCATCGAGCAGTACTTC. It yields the protein CASSSRGGFIEQYF.

In DNA form, the CDR3 reads TGTGCCAGTAGTATGGGTGGGACTAGCGCTGAGACCCAGTACTTC. Translated, it gives CASSMGGTSAETQYF. The chain uses TRBV19 and TRBJ2-5, with 10 bases matching TRBD2. Germline CDR1 LNHDA, CDR2 SQIVND (reference sequence). With V trimmed by 3 bases and J by 5 bases, 6 bases remained unmatched. The CDR3 is made up of 15 amino acids. The complete variable domain, with remaining parts taken from reference TRBV19 and TRBJ2-5, reads DGGITQSPKYLFRKEGQNVTLSCEQNLNHDAMYWYRQDPGQGLRLIYYSQIVNDFQKGDIAEGYSVSREKKESFPLTVTSAQKNPTAFYLCASSMGGTSAETQYFGPGTRLLVL.

The chain uses TRBV10-3 and TRBJ2-7, with D possibly matching TRBD1 (7 bases). Germline CDR1 ENHRY, CDR2 SYGVKD. The CDR3 is made up of 14 amino acids. V dropped 6 bases and J dropped 3 bases, with 15 bases sitting between them. This CDR3 reads CAISDREVSYEQYF. CDR3 in DNA: TGTGCCATCAGCGACAGGGAGGTCAGCTACGAGCAGTACTTC.

The chain combines TRBV29-1 with TRBJ2-5; D ambiguous. CDR1 is SQVTM and CDR2 is ANQGSEA in the germline V gene. Trimming cost V 1 base and J 7 bases, with 7 bases left between them. The CDR3 has 11 residues. The CDR3 nucleotides read TGCAGCGTTGAAGGACTGGGGACCCAGTACTTC. It codes for CSVEGLGTQYF.

The chain combines TRBV5-1 with TRBJ2-3; maybe TRBD1 (5 bases). Looked up from germline, CDR1 is SGHRS and CDR2 is YFSETQ. The CDR3 has 14 amino acids. The V end was cut by 0 bases, the J end by 6 bases, with 11 bases between. The DNA for the CDR3 is TGCGCCAGCAGCTTGGGTTACAGGCTCGATACGCAGTATTTT. It encodes CASSLGYRLDTQYF.

The J gene is TRBJ2-1, the V gene TRBV27; D is possibly TRBD2 (6 bases). The V gene's germline CDR1 is MNHEY and CDR2 SMNVEV (reference sequence). This CDR3 has 16 amino acids. The V and J ends lost 9 bases and 1 base respectively, with 19 bases between them. This chain's CDR3 is CASSLKAGSSYNEQFF. The CDR3 DNA follows: TGTGCCAGTTCCCTAAAGGCGGGAAGTTCCTACAATGAGCAGTTCTTC.

This chain uses TRBV27 with TRBJ2-3, with D perhaps TRBD2 (5 bases). Germline V CDR1 and CDR2: MNHEY, SMNVEV (reference sequence). The CDR3 consists of 13 residues. Trimming cost V 6 bases and J 2 bases, with 9 bases left between them. CDR3 residues: CASSPDYTDTQYF. DNA for the CDR3: TGTGCCAGCAGCCCAGACTACACAGATACGCAGTATTTT.

The CDR3 here is CASSLDGGRSNEQFF. CDR3 nucleotides: TGTGCCAGCAGCTTAGATGGAGGGAGGAGCAATGAGCAGTTCTTC. V usage is TRBV7-9 and J usage is TRBJ2-1; D might be TRBD2 (6 bases). V shed 1 base and J shed 6 bases, with 13 bases lying between them. This CDR3 has 15 amino acids. CDR1 and CDR2 (germline): SEHNR, FQNEAQ (reference sequence).

The chain couples TRBV4-2 to TRBJ2-7, with 16 bases that match TRBD2. The CDR3 contains 19 residues. Per germline, CDR1 LGHNA and CDR2 YNFKEQ. V dropped 1 base and J dropped 4; count of bases not matched to a gene: 10. The CDR3 here is CASSQVAGGTSGRGYEQYF. The CDR3 region has the DNA TGTGCCAGCAGCCAAGTGGCCGGCGGGACTAGCGGGAGGGGGTACGAGCAGTACTTC.

This rearrangement joins TRBV19 to TRBJ2-1; 9 bases agree with TRBD2. The CDR3 spans 15 residues. Per the germline V gene, CDR1 is LNHDA and CDR2 is SQIVND (reference sequence). Unmatched junction bases numbered 7, after V lost 9 bases and J lost 1 base. Written as DNA, the CDR3 is TGTGCCAGCAAAGAGCGGGAGGTGTCCTACAATGAGCAGTTCTTC. Residues: CASKEREVSYNEQFF.

The rearrangement joins TRBV5-6 to TRBJ1-2; tentative D call: TRBD1 (5 bases). Germline V gene lookup returns CDR1 SGHDT and CDR2 YYEEEE. The CDR3 spans 15 residues. V was cut by 3 bases and J by 4 bases, with 16 bases left in between. The CDR3 reads CASSSGTPTGYGYTF. In DNA form, the CDR3 reads TGTGCCAGCAGCTCCGGGACCCCTACGGGCTATGGCTACACCTTC.

This chain joins TRBV5-6 and TRBJ1-5; no reliable D call. Per germline, CDR1 SGHDT and CDR2 YYEEEE. V lost 0 bases, J lost 5 bases, and 9 bases lay in between. The CDR3 runs 14 residues. The CDR3 protein is CASSLGGFYQPQHF. In DNA form, the CDR3 reads TGTGCCAGCAGCTTGGGAGGCTTTTATCAGCCCCAGCATTTT.